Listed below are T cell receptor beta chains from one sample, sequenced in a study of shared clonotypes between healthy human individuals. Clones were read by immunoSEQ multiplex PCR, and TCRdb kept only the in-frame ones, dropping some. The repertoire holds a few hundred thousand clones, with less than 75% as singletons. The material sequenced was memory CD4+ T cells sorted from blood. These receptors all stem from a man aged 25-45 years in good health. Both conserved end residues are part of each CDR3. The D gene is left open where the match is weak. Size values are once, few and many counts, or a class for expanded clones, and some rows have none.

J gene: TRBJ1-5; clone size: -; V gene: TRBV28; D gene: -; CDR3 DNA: TGTGCCAGCAGCCCCAGCGGGGGGAATAGCAATCAGCCCCAGCATTTT; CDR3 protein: CASSPSGGNSNQPQHF
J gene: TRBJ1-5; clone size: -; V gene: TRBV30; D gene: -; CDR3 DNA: TGTGCCTGGAGTGTAAATTCCCGGATACAGCCCCAGCATTTT; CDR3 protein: CAWSVNSRIQPQHF
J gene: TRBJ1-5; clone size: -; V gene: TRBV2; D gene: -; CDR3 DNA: TGTGCCAGCAGTGAATGGGGGAGGGTAAATCAGCCCCAGCATTTT; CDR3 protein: CASSEWGRVNQPQHF
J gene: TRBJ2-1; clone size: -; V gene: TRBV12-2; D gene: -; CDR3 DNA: TGTGCAAGTCGCTCCAGAGTGACTAGCGGGAGGGCCGGCGACAATGAGCAGTTCTTC; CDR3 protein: CASRSRVTSGRAGDNEQFF
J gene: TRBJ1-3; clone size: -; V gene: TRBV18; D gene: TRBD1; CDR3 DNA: TGTGCCAGCTCGGAACAGGGGGCTGGAAACACCATATATTTT; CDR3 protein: CASSEQGAGNTIYF
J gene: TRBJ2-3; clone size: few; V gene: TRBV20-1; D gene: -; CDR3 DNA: TGCAGTGCTAGGTTTCCAGATACGCAGTATTTT; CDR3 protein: CSARFPDTQYF
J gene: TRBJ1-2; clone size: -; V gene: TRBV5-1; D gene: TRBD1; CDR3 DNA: TGCGCCAGCAGCGTACTACAGGGGGCTGACGGTGGCTACACCTTC; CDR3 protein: CASSVLQGADGGYTF
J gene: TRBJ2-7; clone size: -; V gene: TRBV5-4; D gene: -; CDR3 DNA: TGTGCCAGCAGCACCCAAATTTCAAGGGTCTCCTACGAGCAGTACTTC; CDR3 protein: CASSTQISRVSYEQYF
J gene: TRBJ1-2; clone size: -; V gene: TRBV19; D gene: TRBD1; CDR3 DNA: TGTGCCAGTAGTGGGGACAGTCTTTTTGGCTACACCTTC; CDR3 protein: CASSGDSLFGYTF
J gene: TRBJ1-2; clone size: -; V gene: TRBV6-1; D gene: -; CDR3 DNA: TGTGCCAGCAGTGGGACATGGAGCATCCAAAAAGCTAACTATGGCTACACCTTC; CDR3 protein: CASSGTWSIQKANYGYTF
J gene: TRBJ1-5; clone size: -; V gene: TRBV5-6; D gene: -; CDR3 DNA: TGTGCCAGCAGCCGCAGGGTGGGGAGCAATCAGCCCCAGCATTTT; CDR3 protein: CASSRRVGSNQPQHF
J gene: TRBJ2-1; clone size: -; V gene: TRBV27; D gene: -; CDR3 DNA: TGTGCCAGCAGTCCGCACAGTAATGAGCAGTTCTTC; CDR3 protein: CASSPHSNEQFF
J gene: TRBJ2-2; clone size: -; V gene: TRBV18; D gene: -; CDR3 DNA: TGTGCCAGCTCCACTTGGGCATCGAACACCGGGGAGCTGTTTTTT; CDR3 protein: CASSTWASNTGELFF
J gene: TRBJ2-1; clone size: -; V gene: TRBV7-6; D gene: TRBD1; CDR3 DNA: TGTGCCAGCAGCTTAGGACAGGGAACCTACAATGAGCAGTTCTTC; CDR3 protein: CASSLGQGTYNEQFF
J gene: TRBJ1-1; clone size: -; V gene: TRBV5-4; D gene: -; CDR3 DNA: TGTGCCAGCAGCCTCCCCCGTACTGAAGCTTTCTTT; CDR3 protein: CASSLPRTEAFF
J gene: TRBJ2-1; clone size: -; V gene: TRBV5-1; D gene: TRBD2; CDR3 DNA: TGCGCCAGCAGCTTAGGCGGGAGGGGCTACAATGAGCAGTTCTTC; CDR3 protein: CASSLGGRGYNEQFF
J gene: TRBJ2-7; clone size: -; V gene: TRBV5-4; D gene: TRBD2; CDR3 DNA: TGTGCCAGCAGCCCCGTCGGGCTAGCGGGATGGTCCTACGAGCAGTACTTC; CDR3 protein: CASSPVGLAGWSYEQYF
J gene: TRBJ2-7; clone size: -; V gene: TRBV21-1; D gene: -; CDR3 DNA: TGTGCCAGCACCCCAGTAAGCAGGGGCGGCTACGAGCAGTACTTC; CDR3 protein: CASTPVSRGGYEQYF
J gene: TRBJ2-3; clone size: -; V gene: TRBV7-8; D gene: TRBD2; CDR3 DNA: TGTGCCAGCAGCTTAGAGCCACTAGCGGGAGAGGGAGATACGCAGTATTTT; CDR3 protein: CASSLEPLAGEGDTQYF
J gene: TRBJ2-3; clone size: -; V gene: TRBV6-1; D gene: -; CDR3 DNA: TGTGCCAGCAGTGCTGTTGGAAATACGCAGTATTTT; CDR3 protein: CASSAVGNTQYF
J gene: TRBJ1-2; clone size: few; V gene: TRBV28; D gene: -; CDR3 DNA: TGTGCCAGCATCCCTGGGGGAAACAACTATGGCTACACCTTC; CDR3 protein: CASIPGGNNYGYTF
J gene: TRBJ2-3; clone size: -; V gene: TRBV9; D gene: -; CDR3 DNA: TGTGCCAGCAGCGTAGGGGCTAGCGATTACACAGATACGCAGTATTTT; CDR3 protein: CASSVGASDYTDTQYF
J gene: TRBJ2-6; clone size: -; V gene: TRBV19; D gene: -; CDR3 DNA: TGTGCCAGTAGTATAGACGGGGGCTCTGGGGCCAACGTCCTGACTTTC; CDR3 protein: CASSIDGGSGANVLTF
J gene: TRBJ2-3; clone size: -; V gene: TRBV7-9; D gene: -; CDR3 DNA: TGTGCCAGCAGCCTAGAGACAGATACGCAGTATTTT; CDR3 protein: CASSLETDTQYF
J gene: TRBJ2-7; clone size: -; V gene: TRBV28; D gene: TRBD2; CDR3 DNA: TGTGCCAGCAGTCCTCCGGGCGGGAGTTTTTACGAGCAGTACTTC; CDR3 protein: CASSPPGGSFYEQYF
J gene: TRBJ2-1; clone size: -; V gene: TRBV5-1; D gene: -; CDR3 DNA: TGCGCCAGCAGCTTAAATCTAAATGAGCAGTTCTTC; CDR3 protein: CASSLNLNEQFF
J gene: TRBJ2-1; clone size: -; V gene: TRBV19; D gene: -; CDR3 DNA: TGTGCCAGTAGATGGGGGTCCTACAATGAGCAGTTCTTC; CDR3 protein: CASRWGSYNEQFF
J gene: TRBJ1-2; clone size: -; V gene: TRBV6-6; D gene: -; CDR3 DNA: TGTGCCAGCACCCCGGGGCAGAACTATGGCTACACCTTC; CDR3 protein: CASTPGQNYGYTF
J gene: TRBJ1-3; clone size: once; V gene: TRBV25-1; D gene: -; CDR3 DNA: TGTGCCAGCAGTGAATCTGGTGGTTCTGGAAACACCATATATTTT; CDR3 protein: CASSESGGSGNTIYF
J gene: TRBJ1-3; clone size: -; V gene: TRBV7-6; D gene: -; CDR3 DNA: TGTGCCAGCAGCTCGACAGGAAGGGACTCTGGAAACACCATATATTTT; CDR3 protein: CASSSTGRDSGNTIYF
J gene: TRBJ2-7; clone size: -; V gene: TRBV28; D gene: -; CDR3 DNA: TGTGCCAGCGCGACCTGGTCCTACGAGCAGTACTTC; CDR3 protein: CASATWSYEQYF
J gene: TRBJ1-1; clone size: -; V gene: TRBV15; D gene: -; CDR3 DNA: TGTGCCACCAGCAGACCGGACGGCCTGAACACTGAAGCTTTCTTT; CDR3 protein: CATSRPDGLNTEAFF
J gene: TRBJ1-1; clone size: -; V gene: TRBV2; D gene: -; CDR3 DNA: TGTGCCAGCAGTTCGGTAGGTACTGAAGCTTTCTTT; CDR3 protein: CASSSVGTEAFF
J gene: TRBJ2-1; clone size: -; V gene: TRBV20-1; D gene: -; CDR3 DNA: TGCAGTGCCCGTCGCGGGAATGAGCAGTTCTTC; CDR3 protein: CSARRGNEQFF
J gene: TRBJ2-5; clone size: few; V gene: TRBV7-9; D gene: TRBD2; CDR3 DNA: TGTGCCAGCAGTACCGAGCGGGGAAGGGAGACCCAGTACTTC; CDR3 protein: CASSTERGRETQYF
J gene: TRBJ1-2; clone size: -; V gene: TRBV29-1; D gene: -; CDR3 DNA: TGCAGCGTTGATCTCGGGCAGAACTATGGCTACACCTTC; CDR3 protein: CSVDLGQNYGYTF
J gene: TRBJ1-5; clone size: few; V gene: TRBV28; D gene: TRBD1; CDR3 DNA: TGTGCCAGCAGTGGGACAGGGGTTTGGAATAGCAATCAGCCCCAGCATTTT; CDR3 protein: CASSGTGVWNSNQPQHF
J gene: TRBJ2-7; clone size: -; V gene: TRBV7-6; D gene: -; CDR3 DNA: TGTGCCAGCAGCAGACCACCGGGACTTAAGTACTTC; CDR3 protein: CASSRPPGLKYF
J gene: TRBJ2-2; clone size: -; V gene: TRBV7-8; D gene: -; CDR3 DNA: TGTGCCAGCAGCGGAAACGGGTTTAGGACCGGGGAGCTGTTTTTT; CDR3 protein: CASSGNGFRTGELFF
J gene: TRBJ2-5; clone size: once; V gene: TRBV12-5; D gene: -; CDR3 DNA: TGTGCTAGTGGTTTGGGTCCAGGGCATGAGACCCAGTACTTC; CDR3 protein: CASGLGPGHETQYF
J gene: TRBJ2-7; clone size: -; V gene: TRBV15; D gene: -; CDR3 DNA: TGTGCCACCAGCAACCAGTACGAGCAGTACTTC; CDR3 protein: CATSNQYEQYF
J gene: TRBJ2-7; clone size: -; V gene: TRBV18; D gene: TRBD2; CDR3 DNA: TGTGCCAGCTCACGCAGCGGGAGCACCAACGAGCAGTACTTC; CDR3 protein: CASSRSGSTNEQYF